These 21 T cell receptor beta chains were sequenced from one sample in a study of molecular identifiers for immune sequencing clone quantification. TCRdb independently ran MiXCR on the PCR reads; one entry per CDR3 protein. The top ten clones hold approximately 0.76% of a sample with about half a million distinct CDR3 sequences, roughly 26% of them seen once. The specimen was naive CD8+ T cells from blood, with Jurkat cell RNA spiked in. The subset: FACS-sorted CD8+CD4-CCR7+CD45RA+ naive T cells. The receptor set was obtained from a human donor in good health. Some libraries in this study had Jurkat cell RNA spiked in.

This clonotype was counted at least ten times. The chain employs TRBV30 and TRBJ2-7; D remains ambiguous. From germline, CDR1 is GTSNPN and CDR2 SVGIG (reference sequence). There are 11 residues in the CDR3. V was pared by 5 bases and J by 5 bases, with 10 bases between. The CDR3 loop reads CAWGPFDEQYF. DNA of the CDR3: TGTGCCTGGGGCCCATTTGACGAGCAGTACTTC.

This clonotype has a count of ten or more. V usage is TRBV5-6 and J usage is TRBJ1-1, with 7 bases matching TRBD1. V lost 4 bases, J lost 2 bases, and 5 bases stayed unmatched. The CDR3 covers 14 residues. Germline values: CDR1 SGHDT, CDR2 YYEEEE. CDR3 coding DNA: TGTGCCAGCAGCACAGGGGCGACCAACACTGAAGCTTTCTTT. The encoded protein is CASSTGATNTEAFF.

Concerning this clonotype: A much larger clone lies one base from this, so it may be a read error. Given the absence of the conserved phenylalanine or tryptophan at the CDR3 end, a read error is likely. This chain connects TRBV4-1 to TRBJ1-1, with a possible D match to TRBD1 (6 bases). Trimming cost V 4 bases and J 4 bases, with 16 bases left between them. Germline V gene sequence: CDR1 MGHRA, CDR2 YSYEKL. CDR3 length: 15 amino acids. CDR3 region: CASSREPTGFTEAFV. The CDR3 bases are TGCGCCAGCAGCCGAGAACCGACAGGTTTCACTGAAGCTTTCGTT.

The chain combines TRBV19 with TRBJ1-1; the match to TRBD1 covers 10 bases. J lost 6 bases, V lost 5 bases, and 3 bases had no gene match. The CDR3 loop spans 13 amino acids. Germline V gene data show CDR1 as LNHDA and CDR2 as SQIVND (reference sequence). CDR3 amino acids: CASSWTGGAEAFF. Here the CDR3 DNA reads TGTGCCAGTAGTTGGACAGGGGGGGCTGAAGCTTTCTTT.

Only a few counts were recorded for this clonotype. The CDR3 region has the DNA TGCGCCAGCAGCCAAGATGAATGGGGGGCGGGGGCCAACGTCCTGACTTTC. Protein sequence: CASSQDEWGAGANVLTF. The chain joins TRBV4-3 to TRBJ2-6; tentatively, D is TRBD1 or TRBD2 (6 bases each). Between the trimmed V and J ends, which lost 0 bases and 4 bases, there was a span of 13 bases. Looked up from germline, CDR1 is LGHNA and CDR2 is YSLEER. This CDR3 contains 17 residues.

The table lists this clonotype with many counts. In nucleotides, the CDR3 is TGTGCCAGCAGGTCCGGGCCCGAGCAGTTCTTC. This gives the protein CASRSGPEQFF. The chain is built from TRBV5-4 and TRBJ2-1; no definite D call. Germline loops: CDR1 SGHNT, CDR2 YYREEE (reference sequence). The CDR3 runs 11 residues. Trimming took off 5 bases at V and 10 bases at J, with 10 bases between the two ends.

As for this clonotype: Just one base apart from a much larger clone, this may be a read error. The chain uses TRBV4-1 and TRBJ2-3, with D perhaps matching TRBD2 (6 bases). Germline loops: CDR1 MGHRA, CDR2 YSYEKL. V was cut by 3 bases and J by 6 bases, with 28 bases left in between. CDR3 length: 19 residues. The DNA of the CDR3 is TGCGCCAGCAGCCAGTATTCCGCTCCGGCACGCGGGACGGGGGATACGCAGTATTTT. Protein product: CASSQYSAPARGTGDTQYF.

J is TRBJ2-3 and V is TRBV11-2, with 12 bases aligning to TRBD2. CDR1 and CDR2 (germline): SGHAT, FQNNGV. The CDR3 loop spans 16 amino acids. V shed 8 bases, J shed 0 bases, and the junction held 6 bases outside the gene matches. CDR3 in amino acids: CASLLAGGPSTDTQYF. The CDR3 DNA sequence: TGTGCCAGCCTTCTAGCGGGAGGGCCAAGCACAGATACGCAGTATTTT.

This clonotype was seen a handful of times. The rearrangement joins TRBV20-1 to TRBJ2-3, with 10 bases aligning to TRBD2. V was clipped by 0 bases and J by 5 bases; unmatched bases: 5. This CDR3 comprises 15 residues. Germline lookup yields CDR1 DFQATT and CDR2 SNEGSKA (reference sequence). CDR3: CSARDRSGRVDTQYF. The CDR3 nucleotides are TGCAGTGCTAGAGATAGGAGCGGGAGGGTAGATACGCAGTATTTT.

The chain combines TRBV19 with TRBJ2-7, with D possibly matching TRBD2 (6 bases). Trimming removed 10 bases from V and 7 bases from J, with 14 bases in between. The CDR3 sequence is 11 residues long. Looked up from germline, CDR1 is LNHDA and CDR2 is SQIVND (reference sequence). This CDR3 is CATELGGEQYF. In DNA form, the CDR3 reads TGTGCCACCGAACTGGGGGGTGAGCAGTACTTC.

A note on this clonotype: This may arise from a read error, as a much more abundant clone is one base away. The chain employs TRBV6-6 and TRBJ2-3, with 9 bases identical to TRBD2. Germline loops: CDR1 MNHNY, CDR2 SVGAGI (reference sequence). V lost 0 bases, J lost 1 base, and 2 bases stayed unmatched. The CDR3 has 16 residues. CDR3 protein: CASSYSSGGGTDTQYF. CDR3 DNA sequence: TGTGCCAGCAGTTACTCTAGCGGGGGAGGCACAGATACGCAGTATTTT.

This clonotype showed up just once. J is TRBJ1-1 and V is TRBV27, with D perhaps TRBD1 (5 bases). The length of the CDR3 is 16 residues. V was cut by 5 bases and J by 0 bases, with 16 bases left in between. The V gene's germline CDR1 is MNHEY and CDR2 SMNVEV (reference sequence). For the CDR3, the DNA is TGTGCCAGCAGTGTTGAGGGGCGGGGGATGAACACTGAAGCTTTCTTT. As protein: CASSVEGRGMNTEAFF.

This clonotype was recorded a few times. V is TRBV19 and J is TRBJ2-1; either TRBD1 or TRBD2 may supply D (5 bases each). The CDR3 is 16 residues long. V was clipped by 3 bases and J by 9 bases, with 21 bases between them. Germline CDR1 and CDR2: LNHDA and SQIVND (reference sequence). The CDR3 DNA reads as TGTGCCAGTAGTATGTTGGGGGTTGGAGTAGCGCGTGAGCAGTTCTTC. It specifies CASSMLGVGVAREQFF.

This clonotype was counted a few times. The chain's CDR3 is CASSLWAGDSNQPQHF. The CDR3 nucleotides are TGTGCCAGCAGTTTATGGGCGGGCGATAGCAATCAGCCCCAGCATTTT. The V gene is TRBV28, the J gene TRBJ1-5, with D unclear. V dropped 0 bases and J dropped 0 bases, with 9 bases sitting between them. The germline gives CDR1 MDHEN, CDR2 SYDVKM. CDR3 length equals 16 residues.

To note about this clonotype: The junction departs from the called germline gene at one end, perhaps through a read error. V usage is TRBV4-2 and J usage is TRBJ2-3; D perhaps matches TRBD2 (5 bases). The V gene's germline CDR1 is LGHNA and CDR2 YNFKEQ. CDR3 length equals 16 residues. The DNA for the CDR3 is TGCGCCAGCAGCCAAGTCCGGGGTGCGGGCACAGATACGCAGTATTTT. Amino acid sequence: CASSQVRGAGTDTQYF.

This clonotype was observed a few times. V gene TRBV12-5 combines with J gene TRBJ2-3, with D maybe TRBD2 (6 bases). This CDR3 has 15 amino acids. CDR1 LGHNT and CDR2 FRNRAP come from the germline V gene. V was clipped by 2 bases and J by 2 bases, with 11 bases between them. The CDR3 sequence: CASGLSLASTDTQYF. The CDR3 DNA reads TGTGCTAGTGGTTTGTCTCTAGCGTCCACAGATACGCAGTATTTT. The full variable domain, rest sourced from reference TRBV12-5 and TRBJ2-3, is DARVTQTPRHKVTEMGQEVTMRCQPILGHNTVFWYRQTMMQGLELLAYFRNRAPLDDSGMPKDRFSAEMPDATLATLKIQPSEPRDSAVYFCASGLSLASTDTQYFGPGTRLTVL.

Regarding this clonotype: A read error may account for a junction end that differs from germline. The chain joins TRBV2 to TRBJ2-4; D may match TRBD1 or TRBD2 (5 bases each). Germline V lookup: CDR1 SNHLY, CDR2 FYNNEI. CDR3 length: 14 residues. CDR3 DNA: TGTGCCGGCAGCGAGGGACCCTTGGTCCACATTCAGTACTTC. Translated, it gives CAGSEGPLVHIQYF.

The V and J genes are TRBV6-5 and TRBJ1-5; 7 nucleotides agree with TRBD1. Trimming took 8 bases from V and 5 from J; bases not matched to a gene: 6. Germline V lookup: CDR1 MNHEY, CDR2 SVGAGI. The CDR3 is 13 amino acids. The CDR3 DNA sequence: TGTGCCAGCCGAGGGACAGATTATCAGCCCCAGCATTTT. Its protein product is CASRGTDYQPQHF.

This clonotype occurred many times. The rearrangement joins TRBV28 to TRBJ1-5; D is unclear. Between the trimmed V and J ends, which lost 7 bases and 0 bases, there was a span of 10 bases. CDR1 and CDR2 from the germline V gene are MDHEN and SYDVKM. CDR3 size: 14 residues. CDR3 loop: CASKGRYSNQPQHF. As DNA, the CDR3 is TGTGCCAGCAAAGGGAGGTATAGCAATCAGCCCCAGCATTTT.

As regards this clonotype: A much larger clonotype is one base distant, so this may be a read error. The V gene is TRBV5-8, the J gene TRBJ1-1, with D unresolved. Trimming shortened V by 0 bases and J by 6 bases, and 6 bases separated the two germline ends. The CDR3 length is 12 residues. The germline V gene encodes CDR1 SGHTS and CDR2 YDEGEE. The CDR3 DNA follows: TGTGCCAGCAGCTTGGCCAACGCTGAAGCTTTCTTT. Translation: CASSLANAEAFF. Using reference TRBV5-8 and TRBJ1-1 for the parts outside the CDR3, the full variable domain is EAGVTQSPTHLIKTRGQQATLRCSPISGHTSVYWYQQALGLGLQFLLWYDEGEERNRGNFPPRFSGRQFPNYSSELNVNALELEDSALYLCASSLANAEAFFGQGTRLTVV.

The chain recombines TRBV4-1 with TRBJ2-7; 7 positions agree with TRBD1. Germline V gene sequence: CDR1 MGHRA, CDR2 YSYEKL. CDR3 length: 17 amino acids. J gave up 3 bases and V 4 bases, and 15 bases lay outside the gene matches. The CDR3 DNA reads TGCGCCAGCAGCCCCTCGCGGCCCGGGACAGCGATCTACGAGCAGTACTTC. It encodes CASSPSRPGTAIYEQYF.